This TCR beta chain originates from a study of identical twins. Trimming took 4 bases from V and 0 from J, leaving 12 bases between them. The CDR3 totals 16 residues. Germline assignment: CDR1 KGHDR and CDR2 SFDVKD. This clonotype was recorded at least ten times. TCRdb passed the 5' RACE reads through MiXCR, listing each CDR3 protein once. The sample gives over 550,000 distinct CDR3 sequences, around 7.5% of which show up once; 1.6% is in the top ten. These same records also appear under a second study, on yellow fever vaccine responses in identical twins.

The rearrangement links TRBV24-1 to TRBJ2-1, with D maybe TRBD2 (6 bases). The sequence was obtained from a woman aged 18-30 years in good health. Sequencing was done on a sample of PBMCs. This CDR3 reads CATSDRSGPSYNEQFF. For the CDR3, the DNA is TGTGCCACCAGTGACCGGAGCGGGCCCTCCTACAATGAGCAGTTCTTC.